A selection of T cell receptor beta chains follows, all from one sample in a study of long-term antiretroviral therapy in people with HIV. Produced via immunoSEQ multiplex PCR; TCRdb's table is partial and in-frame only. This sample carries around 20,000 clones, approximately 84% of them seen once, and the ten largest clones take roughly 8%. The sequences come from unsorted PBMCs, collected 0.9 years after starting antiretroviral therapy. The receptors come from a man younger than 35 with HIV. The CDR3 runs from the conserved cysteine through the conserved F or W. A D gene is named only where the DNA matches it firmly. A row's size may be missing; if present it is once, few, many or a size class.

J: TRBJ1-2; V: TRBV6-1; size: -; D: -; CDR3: CASSEIADRPNYGYTF; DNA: TGTGCCAGCAGTGAAATTGCAGACAGGCCAAACTATGGCTACACCTTC
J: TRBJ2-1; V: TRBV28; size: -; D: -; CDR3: CASSLQGLPYNEQFF; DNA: TGTGCCAGCAGTTTGCAGGGGTTGCCCTACAATGAGCAGTTCTTC
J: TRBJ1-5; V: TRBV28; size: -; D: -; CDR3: CASTSGSNQPQHF; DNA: TGTGCCAGCACCTCAGGAAGCAATCAGCCCCAGCATTTT
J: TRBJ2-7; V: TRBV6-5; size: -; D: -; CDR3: CASSYYRDEQYF; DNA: TGTGCCAGCAGTTACTACAGGGACGAGCAGTACTTC
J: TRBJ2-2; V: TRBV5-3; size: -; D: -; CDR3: CARSLPAVSVTPTGELFF; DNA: TGTGCCAGAAGCTTGCCCGCGGTTAGCGTAACCCCCACCGGGGAGCTGTTTTTT
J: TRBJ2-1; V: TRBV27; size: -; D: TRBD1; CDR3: CASSRQGPYNEQFF; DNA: TGTGCCAGCAGTCGACAGGGCCCCTACAATGAGCAGTTCTTC
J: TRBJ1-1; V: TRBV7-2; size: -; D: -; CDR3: CASSLFRLMNTEAFF; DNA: TGTGCCAGCAGCTTATTCAGGCTCATGAACACTGAAGCTTTCTTT
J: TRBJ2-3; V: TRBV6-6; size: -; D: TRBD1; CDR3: CASSGQGSTDTQYF; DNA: TGTGCCAGCAGTGGACAGGGCTCCACAGATACGCAGTATTTT
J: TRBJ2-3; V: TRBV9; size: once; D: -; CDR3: CASSVSGYTDTQYF; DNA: TGTGCCAGCAGCGTCTCGGGGTACACAGATACGCAGTATTTT
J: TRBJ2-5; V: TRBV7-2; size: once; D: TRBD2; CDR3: CASSPPPGTSALQETQYF; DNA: TGTGCCAGCAGCCCACCCCCCGGGACTAGCGCCCTCCAGGAGACCCAGTACTTC
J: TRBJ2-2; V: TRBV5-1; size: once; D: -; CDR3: CASSLAQTPNTGELFF; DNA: TGCGCCAGCAGCTTGGCCCAGACACCGAACACCGGGGAGCTGTTTTTT
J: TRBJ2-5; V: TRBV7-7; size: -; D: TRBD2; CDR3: CASSLGLAPAETQYF; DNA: TGTGCTAGCAGCTTGGGACTAGCGCCAGCGGAGACCCAGTACTTC
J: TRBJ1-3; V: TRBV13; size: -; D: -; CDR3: CASSHGRGAQVF; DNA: TGTGCCAGCAGCCACGGCCGGGGGGCGCAGGTCTTC
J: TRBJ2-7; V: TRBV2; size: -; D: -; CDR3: CASRFPIQGAEEQYF; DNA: TGTGCCAGCAGGTTCCCTATACAGGGAGCCGAGGAGCAGTACTTC
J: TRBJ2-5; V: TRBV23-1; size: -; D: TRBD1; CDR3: CASSQGTVAQETQYF; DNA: TGCGCCAGCAGTCAGGGGACAGTAGCCCAAGAGACCCAGTACTTC
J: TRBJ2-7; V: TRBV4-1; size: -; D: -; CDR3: CASSPGLAYEQYF; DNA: TGCGCCAGCAGCCCGGGACTTGCCTACGAGCAGTACTTC
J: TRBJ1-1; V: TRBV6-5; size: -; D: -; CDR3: CASSRDIMNTEAFF; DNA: TGTGCCAGCAGCCGGGACATCATGAACACTGAAGCTTTCTTT
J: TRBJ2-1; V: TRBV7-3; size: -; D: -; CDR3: CASSLIPDEQFF; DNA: TGTGCCAGCAGCCTTATCCCGGATGAGCAGTTCTTC
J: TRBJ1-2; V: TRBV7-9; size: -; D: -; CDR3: CASSLGGGIRDGYTF; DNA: TGTGCCAGCAGCTTAGGTGGGGGCATTCGCGATGGCTACACCTTC
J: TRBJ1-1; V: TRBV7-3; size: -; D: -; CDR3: CASSWHMNTEAFF; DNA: TGTGCCAGCAGCTGGCACATGAACACTGAAGCTTTCTTT
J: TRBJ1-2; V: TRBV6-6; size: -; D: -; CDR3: CASSYVAAPTDYGYTF; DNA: TGTGCCAGCAGTTACGTCGCAGCTCCTACCGACTATGGCTACACCTTC
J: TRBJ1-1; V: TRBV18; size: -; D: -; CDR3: CASSPNLNTEAFF; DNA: TGTGCCAGCTCACCAAACTTGAACACTGAAGCTTTCTTT
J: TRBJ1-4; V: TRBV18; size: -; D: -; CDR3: CASSPGATNEKLFF; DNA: TGTGCCAGCTCACCCGGAGCGACTAATGAAAAACTGTTTTTT
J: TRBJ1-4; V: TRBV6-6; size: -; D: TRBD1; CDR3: CASSRDREGNEKLFF; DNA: TGTGCCAGCAGTCGGGACAGGGAGGGGAATGAAAAACTGTTTTTT
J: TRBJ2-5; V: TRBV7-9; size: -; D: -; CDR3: CASSLTWQETQYF; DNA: TGTGCCAGCAGCTTAACATGGCAAGAGACCCAGTACTTC
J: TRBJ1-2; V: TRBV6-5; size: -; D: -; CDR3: CASSLEGDGYTF; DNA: TGTGCCAGCAGTTTGGAGGGAGATGGCTACACCTTC
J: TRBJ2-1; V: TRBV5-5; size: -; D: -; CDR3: CASSLLVHSYNEQFF; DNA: TGTGCCAGCAGCTTGCTAGTCCACTCCTACAATGAGCAGTTCTTC
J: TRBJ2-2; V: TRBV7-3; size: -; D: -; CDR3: CASSLRAGTNTGELFF; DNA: TGTGCCAGCAGCTTGCGCGCCGGGACTAACACCGGGGAGCTGTTTTTT
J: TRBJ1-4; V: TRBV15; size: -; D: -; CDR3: CATSLGQGNEKLFF; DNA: TGTGCCACCAGCTTAGGCCAAGGGAATGAAAAACTGTTTTTT
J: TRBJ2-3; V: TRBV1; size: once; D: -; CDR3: CTSSQGGTSDISSTDTQYF; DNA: TGCACCAGCAGCCAAGGTGGGACTAGCGACATTTCTAGCACAGATACGCAGTATTTT
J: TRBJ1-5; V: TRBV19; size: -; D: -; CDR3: CASTPSEGTQPQHF; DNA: TGTGCCAGTACCCCTTCGGAGGGAACTCAGCCCCAGCATTTT
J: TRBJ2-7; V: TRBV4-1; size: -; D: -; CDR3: CASSQKTASYEQYF; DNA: TGCGCCAGCAGCCAAAAAACAGCTTCCTACGAGCAGTACTTC
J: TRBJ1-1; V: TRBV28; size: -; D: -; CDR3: CAANPGQVNTEAFF; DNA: TGTGCCGCAAACCCGGGACAAGTGAACACTGAAGCTTTCTTT
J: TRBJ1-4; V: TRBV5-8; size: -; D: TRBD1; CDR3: CASSFDDRAGLFF; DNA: TGTGCCAGCAGCTTTGATGACAGGGCCGGACTGTTTTTT
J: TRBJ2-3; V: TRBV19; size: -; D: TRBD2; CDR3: CASSIPAGGADTQYF; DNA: TGTGCCAGTAGTATCCCAGCGGGGGGAGCAGATACGCAGTATTTT
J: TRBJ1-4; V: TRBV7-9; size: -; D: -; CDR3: CASSPGTPGHEKLFF; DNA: TGTGCCAGCAGCCCAGGGACACCTGGGCATGAAAAACTGTTTTTT
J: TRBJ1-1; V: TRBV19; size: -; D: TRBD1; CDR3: CASSIDQAGGEAFF; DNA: TGTGCCAGTAGTATAGATCAGGCAGGGGGAGAAGCTTTCTTT
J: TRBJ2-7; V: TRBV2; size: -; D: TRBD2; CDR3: CASSDELAGGPYEQYF; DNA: TGTGCCAGCAGCGATGAACTAGCGGGGGGGCCCTACGAGCAGTACTTC
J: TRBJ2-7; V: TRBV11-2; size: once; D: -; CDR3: CASSSTREQYF; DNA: TGTGCCAGCAGCTCCACACGCGAGCAGTACTTC
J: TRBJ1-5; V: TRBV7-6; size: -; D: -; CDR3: CASSPGTGNQPQHF; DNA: TGTGCCAGCAGCCCCGGGACCGGCAATCAGCCCCAGCATTTT
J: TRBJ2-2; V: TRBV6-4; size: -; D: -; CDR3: CAPPGRNYTGELFF; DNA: TGTGCCCCCCCCGGGAGAAACTACACCGGGGAGCTGTTTTTT
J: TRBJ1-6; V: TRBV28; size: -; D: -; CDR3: CASSLTTLPSILHF; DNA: TGTGCCAGCAGTTTAACAACGCTACCCTCGATCCTCCACTTT
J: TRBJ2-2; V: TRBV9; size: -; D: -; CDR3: CASSVVTGGSAGELFF; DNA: TGTGCCAGCAGCGTAGTAACAGGAGGAAGCGCCGGGGAGCTGTTTTTT